This T cell receptor (beta chain) was found in a study of blood T cell repertoires in COVID-19. At the level of the study: The cDNA or gDNA used as material had been derived from T cells, B-cell-depleted T cells, or PBMCs.

Germline-derived CDR1 and CDR2 are SGHDT and YYEEEE. The CDR3 is made up of 14 amino acids. V was pared by 1 base and J by 9 bases, with 3 bases of the junction left unmatched. Sequenced by immunoSEQ multiplex PCR; TCRdb stores in-frame clones only, minus some. The data hold about 230,000 clones, with roughly 85% observed a single time. This chain joins TRBV5-6 and TRBJ2-1; TRBD2 aligns across 11 bases. The sample comprised peripheral blood. This TCR derives from a man aged 35 to 55 with acute or convalescent COVID-19. The CDR3 sequence: CASSLFGTSGEQFF. DNA of the CDR3: TGTGCCAGCAGCTTGTTTGGGACTAGCGGTGAGCAGTTCTTC.